The rows below give T cell receptor beta chains drawn from one sample of a study of chemoradiotherapy in HPV16-positive cancers. Repertoires were generated with immunoSEQ multiplex PCR, while TCRdb's copy carries only in-frame clones and drops some. Of 25,000 to 30,000 clones listed, more than 80% are singletons. Source: blood, taken from a patient who underwent chemoradiotherapy. The receptors stem from a human donor with HPV-associated anogenital cancer. CDR3s include the opening cysteine and the closing phenylalanine or tryptophan. A D gene is named only where the DNA matches it firmly. Expanded clones get a size class; other rows say once, few or many, or leave the size out.

V: TRBV6-5; J: TRBJ1-2; D: -; size: -; DNA: TGTGCCAGCAGTTACGGGCAGCCCGGGGACTATGGCTACACCTTC; CDR3: CASSYGQPGDYGYTF
V: TRBV9; J: TRBJ2-1; D: TRBD2; size: once; DNA: TGTGCCAGCAGCGTAGCCGTCGGGGGGAATGAGCAGTTCTTC; CDR3: CASSVAVGGNEQFF
V: TRBV4-2; J: TRBJ2-3; D: TRBD2; size: -; DNA: TGTGCCAGCAGCCTTTTAGCGGGGGTACCAGATACGCAGTATTTT; CDR3: CASSLLAGVPDTQYF
V: TRBV2; J: TRBJ1-2; D: -; size: -; DNA: TGTGCCAGCTCAGGATCTGACTATGGCTACACCTTC; CDR3: CASSGSDYGYTF
V: TRBV7-2; J: TRBJ2-1; D: -; size: once; DNA: TGTGCCAGCAGCTTAGAAACAGGTCGTTACGGCTACAATGAGCAGTTCTTC; CDR3: CASSLETGRYGYNEQFF
V: TRBV27; J: TRBJ1-2; D: -; size: -; DNA: TGTGCCAGCAGTTTCGAGGGGTACTATGGCTACACCTTC; CDR3: CASSFEGYYGYTF
V: TRBV28; J: TRBJ2-7; D: -; size: -; DNA: TGTGCCAGCAGTCCAAGTTCCTACGAGCAGTACTTC; CDR3: CASSPSSYEQYF
V: TRBV7-2; J: TRBJ1-2; D: -; size: once; DNA: TGTGCCAGCAGCTTAGTTATGGGGGACTATGGCTACACCTTC; CDR3: CASSLVMGDYGYTF
V: TRBV2; J: TRBJ2-7; D: -; size: -; DNA: TGTGCCTCAGGGGCAGGAACCTACGAGCAGTACTTC; CDR3: CASGAGTYEQYF
V: TRBV19; J: TRBJ2-7; D: -; size: -; DNA: TGTGCCAGTAGTATCGGAGCTGGGGCTGCCTACGAGCAGTACTTC; CDR3: CASSIGAGAAYEQYF
V: TRBV6-5; J: TRBJ1-3; D: -; size: -; DNA: TGTGCCAGCAGTTACCGGGGCCAGTTGAGGGACACCATATATTTT; CDR3: CASSYRGQLRDTIYF
V: TRBV2; J: TRBJ2-1; D: -; size: -; DNA: TGTGCCAGCATTTCAAGCAGCAATGAGCAGTTCTTC; CDR3: CASISSSNEQFF
V: TRBV5-1; J: TRBJ1-6; D: -; size: -; DNA: TGCGCCAGCAGCTTGGGGGAGAGCTCCTATAATTCACCCCTCCACTTT; CDR3: CASSLGESSYNSPLHF
V: TRBV4-1; J: TRBJ2-6; D: TRBD2; size: -; DNA: TGCGCCAGCAGCCAACCGGGACTATCCTCTGGGGCCAACGTCCTGACTTTC; CDR3: CASSQPGLSSGANVLTF
V: TRBV7-2; J: TRBJ2-3; D: -; size: -; DNA: TGTGCCAGCAGCTTAGGGATTTCGACTGGTACTAGCACAGATACGCAGTATTTT; CDR3: CASSLGISTGTSTDTQYF
V: TRBV18; J: TRBJ1-2; D: TRBD1; size: -; DNA: TGTGCCAGCTCACCTCGGGACAGGGTACTTGCTGACTATGGCTACACCTTC; CDR3: CASSPRDRVLADYGYTF
V: TRBV10-3; J: TRBJ1-2; D: -; size: -; DNA: TGTGCCATCAGTGCAGGGTGGGCCTATGGCTACACCTTC; CDR3: CAISAGWAYGYTF
V: TRBV6-6; J: TRBJ2-7; D: -; size: -; DNA: TGTGCCAGCAGTTACTCGACACCTCACGGGCAGTACTTC; CDR3: CASSYSTPHGQYF
V: TRBV7-9; J: TRBJ2-1; D: TRBD2; size: -; DNA: TGTGCCAGCAGCCCCCAATTTGGCGGGGGGTTCTCCTACAATGAGCAGTTCTTC; CDR3: CASSPQFGGGFSYNEQFF
V: TRBV5-4; J: TRBJ2-7; D: -; size: -; DNA: TGTGCCAGCAGCTTGGGTCGGGGCGAGCAGTACTTC; CDR3: CASSLGRGEQYF
V: TRBV7-2; J: TRBJ2-1; D: -; size: -; DNA: TGTGCCAGCAGCCCCGAATTCCGGGGATACAATGAGCAGTTCTTC; CDR3: CASSPEFRGYNEQFF